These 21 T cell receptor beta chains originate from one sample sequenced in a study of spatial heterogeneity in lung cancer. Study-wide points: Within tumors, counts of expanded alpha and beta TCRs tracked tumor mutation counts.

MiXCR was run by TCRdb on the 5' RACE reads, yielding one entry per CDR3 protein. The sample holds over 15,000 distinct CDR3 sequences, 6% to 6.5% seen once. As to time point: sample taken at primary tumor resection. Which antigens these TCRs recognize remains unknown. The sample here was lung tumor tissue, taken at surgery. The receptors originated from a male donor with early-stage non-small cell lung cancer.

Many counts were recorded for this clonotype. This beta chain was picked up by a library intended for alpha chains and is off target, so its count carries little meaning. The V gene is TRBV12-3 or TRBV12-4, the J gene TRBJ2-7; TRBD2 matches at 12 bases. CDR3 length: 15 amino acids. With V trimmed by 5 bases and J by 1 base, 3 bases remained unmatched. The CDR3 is CASSLGLAGSYEQYF. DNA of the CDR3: TGTGCCAGCAGTCTAGGACTAGCGGGATCCTACGAGCAGTACTTC.

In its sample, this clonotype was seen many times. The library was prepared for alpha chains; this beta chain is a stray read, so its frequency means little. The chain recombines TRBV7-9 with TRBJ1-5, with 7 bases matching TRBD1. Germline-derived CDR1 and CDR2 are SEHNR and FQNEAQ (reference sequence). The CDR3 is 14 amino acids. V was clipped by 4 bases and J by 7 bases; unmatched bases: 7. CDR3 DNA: TGTGCCAGCAGCTCACCGGGACAGACGCAGCCCCAGCATTTT. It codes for CASSSPGQTQPQHF.

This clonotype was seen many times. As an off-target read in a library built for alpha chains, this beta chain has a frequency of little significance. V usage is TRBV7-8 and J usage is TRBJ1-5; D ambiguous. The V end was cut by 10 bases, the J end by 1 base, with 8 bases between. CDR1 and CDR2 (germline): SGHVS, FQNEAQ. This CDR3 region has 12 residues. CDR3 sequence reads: CATGLSNQPQHF. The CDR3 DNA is TGTGCCACTGGGCTGAGCAATCAGCCCCAGCATTTT.

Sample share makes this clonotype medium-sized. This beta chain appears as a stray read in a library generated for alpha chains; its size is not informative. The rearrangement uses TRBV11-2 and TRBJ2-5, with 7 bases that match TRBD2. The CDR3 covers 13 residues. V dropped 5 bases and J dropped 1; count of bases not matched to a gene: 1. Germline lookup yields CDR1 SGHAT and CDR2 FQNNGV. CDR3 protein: CASSGGVQETQYF. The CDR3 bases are TGTGCCAGCAGCGGGGGGGTCCAAGAGACCCAGTACTTC.

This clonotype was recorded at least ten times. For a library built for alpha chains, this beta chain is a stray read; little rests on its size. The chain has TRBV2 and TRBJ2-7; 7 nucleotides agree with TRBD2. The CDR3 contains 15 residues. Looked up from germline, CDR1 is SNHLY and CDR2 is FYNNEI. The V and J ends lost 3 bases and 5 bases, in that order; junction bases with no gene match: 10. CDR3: CASSEGGGSFHEQYF. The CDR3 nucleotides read TGTGCCAGCAGTGAGGGCGGCGGGAGTTTCCACGAGCAGTACTTC.

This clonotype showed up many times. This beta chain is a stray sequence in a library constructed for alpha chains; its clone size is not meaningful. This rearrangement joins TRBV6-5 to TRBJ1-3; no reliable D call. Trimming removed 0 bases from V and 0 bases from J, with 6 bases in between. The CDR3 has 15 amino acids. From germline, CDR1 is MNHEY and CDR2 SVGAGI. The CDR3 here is CASSYSWPSGNTIYF. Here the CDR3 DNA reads TGTGCCAGCAGTTACTCATGGCCCTCTGGAAACACCATATATTTT.

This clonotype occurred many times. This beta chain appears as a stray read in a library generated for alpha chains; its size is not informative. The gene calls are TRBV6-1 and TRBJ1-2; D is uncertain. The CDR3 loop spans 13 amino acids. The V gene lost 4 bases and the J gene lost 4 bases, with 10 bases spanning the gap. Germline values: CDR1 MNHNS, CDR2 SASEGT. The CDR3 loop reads CASSVSSGYGYTF. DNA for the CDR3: TGTGCCAGCAGTGTTAGCAGCGGCTATGGCTACACCTTC.

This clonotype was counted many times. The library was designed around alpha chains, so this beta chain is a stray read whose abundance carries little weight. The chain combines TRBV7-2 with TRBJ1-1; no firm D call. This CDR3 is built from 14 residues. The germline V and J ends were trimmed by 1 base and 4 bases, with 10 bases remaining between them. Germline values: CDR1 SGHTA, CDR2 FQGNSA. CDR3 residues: CASSLGGLGTEAFF. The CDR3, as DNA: TGTGCCAGCAGCTTAGGAGGGTTGGGCACTGAAGCTTTCTTT.

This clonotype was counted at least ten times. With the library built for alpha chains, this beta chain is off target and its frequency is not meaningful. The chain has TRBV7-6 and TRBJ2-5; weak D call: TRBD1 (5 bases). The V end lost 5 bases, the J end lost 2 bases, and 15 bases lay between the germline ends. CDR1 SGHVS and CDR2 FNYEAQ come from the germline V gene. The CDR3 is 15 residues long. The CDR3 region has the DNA TGTGCCAGCAGCCACGTTATGGACAAACAAGAGACCCAGTACTTC. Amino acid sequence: CASSHVMDKQETQYF.

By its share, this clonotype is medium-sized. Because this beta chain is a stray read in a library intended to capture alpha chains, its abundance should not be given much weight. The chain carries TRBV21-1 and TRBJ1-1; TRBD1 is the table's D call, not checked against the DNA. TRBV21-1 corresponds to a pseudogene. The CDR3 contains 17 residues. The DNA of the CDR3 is TGTGCCAGCAGCAAAGCGCTTAAGGGGGCCGGAGTGGATCAAGCTTTCTTT. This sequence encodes CASSKALKGAGVDQAFF.

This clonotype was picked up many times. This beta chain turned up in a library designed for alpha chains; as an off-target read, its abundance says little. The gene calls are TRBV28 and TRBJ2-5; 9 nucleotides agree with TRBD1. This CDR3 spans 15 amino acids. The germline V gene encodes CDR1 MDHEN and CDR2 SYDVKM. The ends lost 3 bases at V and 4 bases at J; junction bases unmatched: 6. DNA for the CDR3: TGTGCCAGCAGTTTTCTGGGACAGGGACTAGAGACCCAGTACTTC. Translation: CASSFLGQGLETQYF. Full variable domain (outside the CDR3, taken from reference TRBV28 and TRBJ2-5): DVKVTQSSRYLVKRTGEKVFLECVQDMDHENMFWYRQDPGLGLRLIYFSYDVKMKEKGDIPEGYSVSREKKERFSLILESASTNQTSMYLCASSFLGQGLETQYFGPGTRLLVL.

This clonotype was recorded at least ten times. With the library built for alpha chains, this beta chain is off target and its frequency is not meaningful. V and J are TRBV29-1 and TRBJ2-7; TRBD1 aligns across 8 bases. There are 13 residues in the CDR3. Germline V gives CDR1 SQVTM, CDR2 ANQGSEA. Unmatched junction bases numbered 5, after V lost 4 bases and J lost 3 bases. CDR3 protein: CSVGTGGNYEQYF. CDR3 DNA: TGCAGCGTTGGAACAGGGGGAAACTACGAGCAGTACTTC.

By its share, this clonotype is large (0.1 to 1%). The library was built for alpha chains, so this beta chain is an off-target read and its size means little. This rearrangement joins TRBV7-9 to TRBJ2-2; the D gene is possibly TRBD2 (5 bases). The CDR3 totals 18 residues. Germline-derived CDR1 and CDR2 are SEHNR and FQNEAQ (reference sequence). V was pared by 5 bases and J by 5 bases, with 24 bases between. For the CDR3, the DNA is TGTGCCAGCAGCGAGCAAATCCAGGCGCGGGCAAGGACCGGGGAGCTGTTTTTT. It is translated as CASSEQIQARARTGELFF.

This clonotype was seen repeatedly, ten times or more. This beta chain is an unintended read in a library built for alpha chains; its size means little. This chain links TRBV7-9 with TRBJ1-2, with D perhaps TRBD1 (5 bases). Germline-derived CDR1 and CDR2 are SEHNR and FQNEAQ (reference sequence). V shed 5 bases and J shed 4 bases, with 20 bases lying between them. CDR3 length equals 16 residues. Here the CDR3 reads CASSLPHGGGSYGYTF. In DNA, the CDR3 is TGTGCCAGCAGCCTCCCCCACGGGGGAGGTAGCTATGGCTACACCTTC. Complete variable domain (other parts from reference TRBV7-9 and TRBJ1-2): DTGVSQNPRHKITKRGQNVTFRCDPISEHNRLYWYRQTLGQGPEFLTYFQNEAQLEKSRLLSDRFSAERPKGSFSTLEIQRTEQGDSAMYLCASSLPHGGGSYGYTFGSGTRLTVV.

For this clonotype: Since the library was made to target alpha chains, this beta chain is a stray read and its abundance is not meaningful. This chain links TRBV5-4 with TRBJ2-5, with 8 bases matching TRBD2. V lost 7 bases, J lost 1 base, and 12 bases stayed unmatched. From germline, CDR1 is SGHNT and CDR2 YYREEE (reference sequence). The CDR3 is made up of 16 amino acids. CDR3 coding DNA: TGTGCCAGCCGCCCCACCGGCGGGGGGACCCAAGAGACCCAGTACTTC. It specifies CASRPTGGGTQETQYF.

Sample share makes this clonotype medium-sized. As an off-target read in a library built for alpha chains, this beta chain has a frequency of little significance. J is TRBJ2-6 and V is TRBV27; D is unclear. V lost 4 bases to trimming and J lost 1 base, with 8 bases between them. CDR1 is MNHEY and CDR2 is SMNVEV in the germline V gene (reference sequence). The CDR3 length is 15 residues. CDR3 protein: CASSSSISGANVLTF. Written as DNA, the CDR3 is TGTGCCAGCAGTTCCTCGATATCTGGGGCCAACGTCCTGACTTTC. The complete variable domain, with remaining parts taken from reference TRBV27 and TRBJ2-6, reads EAQVTQNPRYLITVTGKKLTVTCSQNMNHEYMSWYRQDPGLGLRQIYYSMNVEVTDKGDVPEGYKVSRKEKRNFPLILESPSPNQTSLYFCASSSSISGANVLTFGAGSRLTVL.

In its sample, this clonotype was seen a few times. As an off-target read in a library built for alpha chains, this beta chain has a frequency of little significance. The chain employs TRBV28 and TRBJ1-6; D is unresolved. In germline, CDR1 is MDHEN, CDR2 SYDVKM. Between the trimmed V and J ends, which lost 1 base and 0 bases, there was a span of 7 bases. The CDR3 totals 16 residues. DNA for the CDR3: TGTGCCAGCAGTTTATTAGGGAGCTCCTATAATTCACCCCTCCACTTT. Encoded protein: CASSLLGSSYNSPLHF.

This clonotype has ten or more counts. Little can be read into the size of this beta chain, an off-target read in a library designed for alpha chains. The CDR3, as DNA: TGTGCCAGCAGTTACTCAACAGGGGGAAGTTTCGAGCAGTACTTC. It yields the protein CASSYSTGGSFEQYF. This chain links TRBV6-5 with TRBJ2-7; the match to TRBD1 covers 8 bases. CDR1 and CDR2 (germline): MNHEY, SVGAGI. The CDR3 runs to 15 residues. The V segment lost 0 bases and the J segment 6 bases; nucleotides outside the gene matches: 7.

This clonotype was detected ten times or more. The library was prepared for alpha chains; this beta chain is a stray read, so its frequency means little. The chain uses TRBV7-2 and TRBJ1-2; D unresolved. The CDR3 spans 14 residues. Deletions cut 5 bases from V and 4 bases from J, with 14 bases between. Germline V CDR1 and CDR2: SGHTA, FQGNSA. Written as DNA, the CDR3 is TGTGCCAGCAGCCACTCGAACAACGGCTATGGCTACACCTTC. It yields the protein CASSHSNNGYGYTF.

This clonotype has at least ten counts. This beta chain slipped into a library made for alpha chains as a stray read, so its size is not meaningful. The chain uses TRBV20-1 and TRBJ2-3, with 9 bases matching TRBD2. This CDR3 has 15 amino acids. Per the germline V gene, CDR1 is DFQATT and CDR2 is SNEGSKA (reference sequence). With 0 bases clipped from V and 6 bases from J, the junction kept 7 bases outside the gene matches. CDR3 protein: CSARDPLAGLDTQYF. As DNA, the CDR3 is TGCAGTGCTAGAGATCCGCTAGCGGGGCTGGATACGCAGTATTTT.

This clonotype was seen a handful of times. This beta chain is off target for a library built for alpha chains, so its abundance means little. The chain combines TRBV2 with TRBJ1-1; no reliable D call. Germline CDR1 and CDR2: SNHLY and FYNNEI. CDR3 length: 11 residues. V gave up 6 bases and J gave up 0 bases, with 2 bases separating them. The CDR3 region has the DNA TGTGCCAGCAGGGTGAACACTGAAGCTTTCTTT. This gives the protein CASRVNTEAFF.